This T cell receptor (beta chain) originates from a study of blood T cells in healthy people across ages. Per germline, CDR1 MNHEY and CDR2 SMNVEV (reference sequence). The CDR3 extends over 12 amino acids. Together with a sample-barcoded 5' primer, a J-beta primer mix was included in a second PCR lasting about 6 to 11 cycles. Using its own MiXCR run on the 5' RACE reads, TCRdb lists one record per CDR3 protein. The table shows around 1,900,000 distinct CDR3 sequences, with 39% occurring only once. In this sample, this clonotype turned up a few times. At one of its ends the junction is not consistent with the germline gene, which may arise from a read error.

The TCR originated in a human donor in good health. This chain uses TRBV27 with TRBJ1-5; no firm D call. Sequencing was performed on blood. DNA of the CDR3: TGTGCCGGCAGTTTACCGGGGCAGCCCCAGCATTTT. It is translated as CAGSLPGQPQHF.